This TCR beta chain emerged from a study of OX40 agonist ivuxolimab in advanced cancers. Overall study: Patients treated during dose escalation were battling hepatocellular carcinoma, melanoma, renal cell or head and neck cancer.

With regard to this clone: Its cognate antigen is unknown.

This table comes from immunoSEQ multiplex PCR, and its TCRdb copy is limited to in-frame clones, with some not included. The sample yields fewer than 40,000 clones, 82% seen once. The study, taken as a whole, reports: Dose levels from 0.1 to 3.0 mg/kg saw CD4+ and CD8+ blood T cells expand clonally by week 6.

Germline CDR1 SGDLS, CDR2 YYNGEE. V lost 3 bases, J lost 0 bases, and 8 bases stayed unmatched. This CDR3 comprises 17 residues. This receptor was identified in an adult with an advanced solid tumor such as melanoma, head and neck, liver or kidney cancer. The chain uses TRBV9 and TRBJ2-3, with TRBD2 matching over 9 bases. The material sequenced was CD4+ or CD8+ T cells sorted from blood, taken in a trial of the OX40 agonist ivuxolimab. For the CDR3, the DNA is TGTGCCAGCAGCGACGACCCTAGCGGGGCCAGCACAGATACGCAGTATTTT. Amino acid sequence: CASSDDPSGASTDTQYF. The variable domain in full, with the rest retrieved from reference TRBV9 and TRBJ2-3, is DSGVTQTPKHLITATGQRVTLRCSPRSGDLSVYWYQQSLDQGLQFLIQYYNGEERAKGNILERFSAQQFPDLHSELNLSSLELGDSALYFCASSDDPSGASTDTQYFGPGTRLTVL.